These 16 T cell receptor beta chains were all obtained from the same sample, sequenced in a study of blood T cell repertoires in COVID-19. The data were produced by immunoSEQ multiplex PCR, yet TCRdb's version contains in-frame clones alone and is incomplete. The repertoire holds around 50,000 clones, with roughly 90% as singletons. The specimen sequenced was peripheral blood. The origin of the receptors is a man between 65 and 85 years old with active COVID-19.

V usage is TRBV5-4 and J usage is TRBJ1-4; weak D call: TRBD1 (5 bases). Trimming took 3 bases from V and 8 from J, leaving 14 bases between them. The germline CDR1 and CDR2 sequences are SGHNT and YYREEE (reference sequence). The CDR3 runs 14 residues. CDR3 in amino acids: CASSSGRLGEKLFF. Written as DNA, the CDR3 is TGTGCCAGCAGCTCAGGGCGGTTGGGCGAAAAACTGTTTTTT.

The chain is built from TRBV7-2 and TRBJ1-4, with TRBD1 matching 9 bases. Germline V gene sequence: CDR1 SGHTA, CDR2 FQGNSA. V lost 5 bases, J lost 8 bases, and 15 bases stayed unmatched. This CDR3 is 17 amino acids long. CDR3 in amino acids: CASSRGLQGAGREKLFF. In nucleotides, the CDR3 is TGTGCCAGCAGCAGGGGACTACAGGGGGCAGGAAGAGAAAAACTGTTTTTT.

The V and J genes are TRBV7-2 and TRBJ2-7; D might be TRBD1 (6 bases). CDR1 is SGHTA and CDR2 is FQGNSA in the germline V gene. V gave up 1 base and J gave up 4 bases, with 8 bases separating them. The CDR3 runs to 13 residues. CDR3 residues: CASSLGGRYEQYF. Here the CDR3 DNA reads TGTGCCAGCAGCTTAGGGGGGCGGTACGAGCAGTACTTC.

J is TRBJ1-4 and V is TRBV3-1 (or the pseudogene TRBV3-2); D unclear. The CDR3 runs to 17 residues. CDR1 is LGHDT, CDR2 YNNKEL, per germline (reference sequence). Trimming took 3 bases from V and 8 from J, leaving 22 bases between them. CDR3 protein: CASSQEGSGRFGEKLFF. Here the CDR3 DNA reads TGTGCCAGCAGCCAGGAAGGGTCGGGGAGGTTCGGGGAAAAACTGTTTTTT.

The rearrangement links TRBV28 to TRBJ1-1; TRBD1 matches at 7 bases. Germline-derived CDR1 and CDR2 are MDHEN and SYDVKM. J gave up 1 base and V 0 bases, and 5 bases lay outside the gene matches. This CDR3 has 16 amino acids. CDR3 sequence: CASSLWATGENTEAFF. The DNA of the CDR3 is TGTGCCAGCAGTTTATGGGCCACAGGGGAGAACACTGAAGCTTTCTTT.

The chain joins TRBV28 to TRBJ2-5, with 8 nucleotides matching TRBD2. Unmatched junction bases numbered 11, after V lost 5 bases and J lost 6 bases. The length of the CDR3 is 15 residues. CDR1 is MDHEN and CDR2 is SYDVKM in the germline V gene. CDR3 loop: CASSPGTRSLKTQYF. The DNA of the CDR3 is TGTGCCAGCAGTCCCGGGACTAGGTCGTTGAAGACCCAGTACTTC.

The chain joins TRBV3-1 (or the pseudogene TRBV3-2) to TRBJ2-6; D perhaps matches TRBD1 (6 bases). From germline, CDR1 is LGHDT and CDR2 YNNKEL (reference sequence). Trimming took off 7 bases at V and 0 bases at J, with 19 bases between the two ends. The CDR3 is made up of 18 amino acids. The CDR3 sequence: CASTLIPGQTSGANVLTF. CDR3 DNA: TGTGCCAGCACCCTAATTCCGGGACAAACCTCTGGGGCCAACGTCCTGACTTTC.

This clone was seen a few times. The chain combines TRBV2 with TRBJ2-7; tentatively, D is TRBD1 (5 bases). CDR3 length equals 13 residues. With 4 bases removed from V and 2 bases from J, the gap between germline ends came to 9 bases. Germline CDR1 reads SNHLY; CDR2 reads FYNNEI. CDR3 amino acids: CASSATATYEQYF. The CDR3 nucleotides are TGTGCCAGCAGTGCGACAGCAACCTACGAGCAGTACTTC.

This chain joins TRBV10-2 and TRBJ2-1; 7 nucleotides align to TRBD1. Germline values: CDR1 WSHSY, CDR2 SAAADI. The ends lost 4 bases at V and 9 bases at J; junction bases unmatched: 9. CDR3 length: 14 amino acids. The CDR3 spells CASSVGTVSFEQFF. CDR3 coding DNA: TGCGCCAGCAGTGTTGGGACAGTGAGCTTTGAGCAGTTCTTC.

This chain links TRBV15 with TRBJ2-3, with TRBD1 identical over 7 bases. The CDR3 has 15 amino acids. Germline trimming cut 0 bases from V and 1 base from J; bases unmatched to any gene: 1. The germline gives CDR1 LNHNV, CDR2 YYDKDF (reference sequence). CDR3 DNA: TGTGCCACCAGCAGAGATCAGGGGGGCACAGATACGCAGTATTTT. It codes for CATSRDQGGTDTQYF. The complete variable domain, with remaining parts taken from reference TRBV15 and TRBJ2-3, reads DAMVIQNPRYQVTQFGKPVTLSCSQTLNHNVMYWYQQKSSQAPKLLFHYYDKDFNNEADTPDNFQSRRPNTSFCFLDIRSPGLGDTAMYLCATSRDQGGTDTQYFGPGTRLTVL.

The rearrangement joins TRBV20-1 to TRBJ1-2; tentatively, D is TRBD1 (6 bases). This CDR3 is 11 amino acids long. Trimming took 7 bases from V and 4 from J, leaving 10 bases between them. Germline CDR1 is DFQATT and CDR2 is SNEGSKA (reference sequence). CDR3 DNA sequence: TGCAGTGGGGGGCCCTTCTATGGCTACACCTTC. It encodes CSGGPFYGYTF.

The V call is TRBV10-1, the J call TRBJ1-2; D not certain. V was pared by 5 bases and J by 0 bases, with 10 bases between. Germline V gives CDR1 WNHNN, CDR2 SYGVQD (reference sequence). The CDR3 has 14 residues. The CDR3 DNA reads as TGCGCCAGCAGTTTGGCAGTTGCTAACTATGGCTACACCTTC. It codes for CASSLAVANYGYTF.

The chain recombines TRBV5-1 with TRBJ1-1, with D unresolved. CDR3 length: 18 residues. Germline V gene lookup returns CDR1 SGHRS and CDR2 YFSETQ. The V gene lost 4 bases and the J gene lost 6 bases, with 28 bases spanning the gap. The CDR3 nucleotides are TGCGCCAGCAGCCTCTGGGAGGGAGAACCTCCCATCTTGCCTGAAGCTTTCTTT. Its protein product is CASSLWEGEPPILPEAFF.

With respect to this clone: Other DNA sequences from this sample encode an identical CDR3 as well. The genes are TRBV4-3 and TRBJ2-3; TRBD2 might be the D (5 bases). Trimming took off 0 bases at V and 3 bases at J, with 7 bases between the two ends. The CDR3 runs to 14 residues. Germline lookup yields CDR1 LGHNA and CDR2 YSLEER. The CDR3 nucleotides read TGCGCCAGCAGCCAAGATCGCGGGACAGATACGCAGTATTTT. This codes for CASSQDRGTDTQYF.

The chain has TRBV7-2 and TRBJ2-1; a possible D gene is TRBD2 (6 bases). Deletions cut 1 base from V and 4 bases from J, with 11 bases between. CDR1 is SGHTA and CDR2 is FQGNSA in the germline V gene. This CDR3 contains 15 residues. CDR3 nucleotide sequence: TGTGCCAGCAGCTTAGAACGACTAGAGTACAATGAGCAGTTCTTC. It yields the protein CASSLERLEYNEQFF.

V usage is TRBV18 and J usage is TRBJ2-7; 7 bases agree with TRBD2. This CDR3 comprises 13 residues. The J segment lost 2 bases and the V segment lost 2 bases, leaving 0 bases of the junction unmatched. CDR1 and CDR2 from the germline V gene are KGHSH and LQKENI. The CDR3 bases are TGTGCCAGCTCACCAAGCGGGGCCTACGAGCAGTACTTC. As protein: CASSPSGAYEQYF.